This T cell receptor (beta chain) was observed in a study of metastatic and nonmetastatic thyroid tumors (dated by TCRdb to 2018 to 2021). A note on the overall study: Repertoires were compared across peripheral blood and tumor or nodule tissue samples from malignant and benign thyroid patients. On the study overall, not on this receptor specifically: In both blood and tumor samples, TCR beta diversity was reported to be significantly higher in malignant tumors than in benign nodules.

No treatment had been received by any patient before thyroid surgery. Using T-cell receptor beta sequencing, the study looked back at clinical samples from patients collected from the early 2010s to the late 2010s. In the case of this clone: The target of this receptor is not known. No base-level quality is on record; no much larger clone is a single base apart.

Libraries were made using PCR. The listed sequencing device is Illumina HiSeq 4000. High-throughput sequencing was used to profile the CDR3 region of the TCR beta-chain in every patient. In the source study's methods: A classifier to discriminate distant-metastatic papillary thyroid cancer patients was built from CDR3 differences across clinicopathological groups. The Shannon index was used to assess repertoire diversity, and the Morisita-Horn index was used to assess tumor-blood repertoire similarity. TCRdb passed the public sequencing reads through fastp at Q25 and MiXCR, retaining productive beta sequences. What appears here as the V and J calls and clone size reflects TCRdb's work, not the paper's. Present in this sample are tens of thousands of clones, 25% to 30% of which were seen just once. Approximately 31% of the sample comes from the top ten. The germline V gene (reference sequence) supplies CDR1 DFQATT and CDR2 SNEGSKA. CDR3 length: 15 amino acids, cysteine to phenylalanine. CDR3 DNA is the only sequence kept; it has 45 bases, read in frame from the first base. V and J are truncated by 0 bases and 3 bases respectively, leaving an intervening sequence of 15 bases.

The rearrangement joined TRBV20-1 to TRBJ2-7; a confident D gene designation cannot be given. The specimen was blood. This clonotype was obtained from a female donor with papillary thyroid cancer or a benign thyroid nodule (not recorded which). Some clones in this sample may be carry-over from other donors' samples. The DNA sequence reads TGCAGTGCTAGAGATAGGGCCAGAGTGAGCTACGAGCAGTACTTC. It specifies CSARDRARVSYEQYF.